One sample yielded the 21 T cell receptor beta chains listed below, sequenced in a study of blood T cell repertoires in COVID-19. Some clones are missing from TCRdb's copy, which holds only in-frame ones; the method was immunoSEQ multiplex PCR. The sample carries under 250,000 clones, around four fifths recorded once. The sample taken for sequencing was peripheral blood. These receptors were obtained from a man aged 35 to 55 with active or convalescent COVID-19.

This clone showed up just once. The genes are TRBV12-3 or TRBV12-4 and TRBJ1-2, with TRBD1 matching over 8 bases. The V gene end was trimmed by 7 bases and the J gene end by 2 bases; junction bases not matched to a gene: 3. The CDR3 has 13 residues. This CDR3 reads CASTRTGNYGYTF. CDR3 sequence (DNA): TGTGCCAGCACTAGGACAGGGAACTATGGCTACACCTTC.

The genes are TRBV13 and TRBJ2-1; a possible D gene is TRBD2 (7 bases). Germline V gene data show CDR1 as PRHDT and CDR2 as FYEKMQ (reference sequence). The CDR3 spans 17 residues. Trimming removed 5 bases from V and 3 bases from J, with 20 bases in between. CDR3 protein: CASSPRGGGPDYNEQFF. CDR3 nucleotide sequence: TGTGCCAGCAGCCCGCGAGGGGGGGGGCCCGACTACAATGAGCAGTTCTTC.

The genes are TRBV10-3 and TRBJ1-1; 8 nucleotides line up with TRBD1. The V segment lost 6 bases and the J segment 3 bases; nucleotides outside the gene matches: 6. The CDR3 has 14 amino acids. Germline V gene data show CDR1 as ENHRY and CDR2 as SYGVKD. For the CDR3, the DNA is TGTGCCATCAGGGACAGGGTGGTGGACACTGAAGCTTTCTTT. Protein product: CAIRDRVVDTEAFF.

The chain carries TRBV9 and TRBJ1-1, with D tentatively TRBD1 (5 bases). Trimming stripped 0 bases from V and 4 bases from J, with 10 bases between. This CDR3 contains 14 residues. Germline CDR1 reads SGDLS; CDR2 reads YYNGEE. CDR3 in DNA: TGTGCCAGCAGCGTAGATTCCAGGGTCACTGAAGCTTTCTTT. Translation: CASSVDSRVTEAFF.

This sequence joins TRBV25-1 and TRBJ2-3; D is unresolved. Germline values: CDR1 MGHDK, CDR2 SYGVNS. The V and J ends lost 6 bases and 4 bases respectively, with 11 bases between them. This CDR3 is built from 13 residues. The CDR3 region is CASRSTPADTQYF. The CDR3 DNA follows: TGTGCCAGCAGGAGTACCCCCGCAGATACGCAGTATTTT.

The gene calls are TRBV6-2 or TRBV6-3 and TRBJ2-7, with TRBD2 matching over 11 bases. The CDR3 spans 15 residues. Germline-derived CDR1 and CDR2 are MNHEY and SVGEGT. V shed 5 bases, J shed 7 bases, and the junction held 10 bases outside the gene matches. DNA of the CDR3: TGTGCCAGCAGTCACGGGACTAGCGGCCCGGGGGAGCAGTACTTC. It codes for CASSHGTSGPGEQYF.

The chain employs TRBV30 and TRBJ2-1; TRBD2 matches at 10 bases. V shed 1 base, J shed 6 bases, and the junction held 12 bases outside the gene matches. Germline assignment: CDR1 GTSNPN and CDR2 SVGIG (reference sequence). The CDR3 is made up of 17 amino acids. The CDR3 DNA reads TGTGCCTGGAGTGGTGAGTCTAGCGGGAGCTTGAGCAATGAGCAGTTCTTC. It encodes CAWSGESSGSLSNEQFF. The variable domain in full, completed from reference TRBV30 and TRBJ2-1, reads SQTIHQWPATLVQPVGSPLSLECTVEGTSNPNLYWYRQAAGRGLQLLFYSVGIGQISSEVPQNLSASRPQDRQFILSSKKLLLSDSGFYLCAWSGESSGSLSNEQFFGPGTRLTVL.

The gene calls are TRBV9 and TRBJ1-2; 9 nucleotides line up with TRBD1. The CDR3 loop spans 15 amino acids. CDR1 SGDLS and CDR2 YYNGEE come from the germline V gene. V gave up 7 bases and J gave up 6 bases; unmatched junction bases: 13. CDR3 residues: CASGKAGTGNHGYTF. Written as DNA, the CDR3 is TGTGCCAGCGGGAAGGCCGGGACAGGGAACCATGGCTACACCTTC. The entire variable domain, with the rest obtained from reference TRBV9 and TRBJ1-2, is as follows: DSGVTQTPKHLITATGQRVTLRCSPRSGDLSVYWYQQSLDQGLQFLIQYYNGEERAKGNILERFSAQQFPDLHSELNLSSLELGDSALYFCASGKAGTGNHGYTFGSGTRLTVV.

The J gene is TRBJ2-5, the V gene TRBV27, with 8 positions matching TRBD1. Trimming at V came to 5 bases and at J to 5 bases, leaving 7 bases not matched to a gene. CDR3 size: 14 residues. CDR1 is MNHEY and CDR2 is SMNVEV in the germline V gene (reference sequence). CDR3 sequence: CASSPDRGGETQYF. Written as DNA, the CDR3 is TGTGCCAGCAGTCCAGACAGGGGTGGGGAGACCCAGTACTTC.

The J gene is TRBJ1-4, the V gene TRBV7-6; a possible D gene is TRBD1 (5 bases). Trimming removed 5 bases at V and 3 bases at J, with 16 bases between. The CDR3 has 16 amino acids. The V gene's germline CDR1 is SGHVS and CDR2 FNYEAQ. CDR3 amino acids: CASSASLGPPNEKLFF. The CDR3 DNA reads as TGTGCCAGCAGCGCCAGTTTGGGGCCCCCTAATGAAAAACTGTTTTTT.

The chain employs TRBV19 and TRBJ2-6; the D is unclear. V was pared by 3 bases and J by 1 base, with 7 bases between. Per the germline V gene, CDR1 is LNHDA and CDR2 is SQIVND (reference sequence). This CDR3 has 15 amino acids. Here the CDR3 reads CASSMTQSGANVLTF. As DNA, the CDR3 is TGTGCCAGTAGTATGACTCAGTCTGGGGCCAACGTCCTGACTTTC.

The V gene is TRBV19, the J gene TRBJ1-4; 9 bases map to TRBD1. V was clipped by 5 bases and J by 4 bases; unmatched bases: 2. This CDR3 spans 14 amino acids. Germline CDR1 and CDR2: LNHDA and SQIVND (reference sequence). CDR3: CASSADRGNEKLFF. CDR3 in DNA: TGTGCCAGTAGTGCGGACAGGGGTAATGAAAAACTGTTTTTT. Full variable domain (rest looked up from reference TRBV19 and TRBJ1-4): DGGITQSPKYLFRKEGQNVTLSCEQNLNHDAMYWYRQDPGQGLRLIYYSQIVNDFQKGDIAEGYSVSREKKESFPLTVTSAQKNPTAFYLCASSADRGNEKLFFGSGTQLSVL.

This clone was seen a handful of times. The V gene is TRBV9, the J gene TRBJ2-1, with D perhaps matching TRBD2 (5 bases). The CDR3 spans 18 residues. Germline V lookup: CDR1 SGDLS, CDR2 YYNGEE. Deletions cut 0 bases from V and 0 bases from J, with 16 bases between. Here the CDR3 DNA reads TGTGCCAGCAGCGTAGACCTCAGCGGCGTGGGCTCCTACAATGAGCAGTTCTTC. This sequence encodes CASSVDLSGVGSYNEQFF.

V usage is TRBV27 and J usage is TRBJ1-1; possible D gene TRBD1, 6 bases. Germline values: CDR1 MNHEY, CDR2 SMNVEV (reference sequence). Trimming took off 1 base at V and 6 bases at J, with 12 bases between the two ends. The CDR3 has 14 residues. The CDR3: CASSLYQGSPEAFF. In nucleotides, the CDR3 is TGTGCCAGCAGTTTATATCAGGGGAGCCCTGAAGCTTTCTTT.

This clone was seen once. The chain combines TRBV5-5 with TRBJ2-2; the D gene is possibly TRBD1 (5 bases). Per the germline V gene, CDR1 is SGHKS and CDR2 is YYEKEE (reference sequence). V shed 0 bases and J shed 0 bases, with 6 bases lying between them. CDR3 length: 15 residues. This CDR3 is CASSLVQANTGELFF. CDR3 nucleotides: TGTGCCAGCAGCTTGGTACAGGCGAACACCGGGGAGCTGTTTTTT.

The CDR3 reads CAISYRVGTDTQYF. CDR3 nucleotide sequence: TGTGCCATCAGTTACAGGGTGGGCACAGATACGCAGTATTTT. The rearrangement joins TRBV10-3 to TRBJ2-3, with D maybe TRBD1 (6 bases). Trimming removed 5 bases from V and 1 base from J, with 10 bases in between. Per germline, CDR1 ENHRY and CDR2 SYGVKD. The CDR3 length is 14 residues.

The V call is TRBV7-9, the J call TRBJ2-3, with 10 bases lining up with TRBD1. This CDR3 region has 16 residues. V shed 7 bases and J 4 bases; nucleotides not matched to a gene: 11. In germline, CDR1 is SEHNR, CDR2 FQNEAQ (reference sequence). CDR3 sequence (DNA): TGTGCCAGCACCCCGATCGACAGGGGGCCCTCAGATACGCAGTATTTT. It yields the protein CASTPIDRGPSDTQYF. Full variable domain (outside the CDR3, taken from reference TRBV7-9 and TRBJ2-3): DTGVSQNPRHKITKRGQNVTFRCDPISEHNRLYWYRQTLGQGPEFLTYFQNEAQLEKSRLLSDRFSAERPKGSFSTLEIQRTEQGDSAMYLCASTPIDRGPSDTQYFGPGTRLTVL.

J is TRBJ2-2 and V is TRBV11-2, with TRBD1 identical over 8 bases. Germline V lookup: CDR1 SGHAT, CDR2 FQNNGV. V shed 4 bases, J shed 7 bases, and the junction held 11 bases outside the gene matches. The CDR3 has 16 residues. The CDR3 DNA reads as TGTGCCAGCAGCTCCCGTCAGGGGGCTAATTTCGGGGAGCTGTTTTTT. It codes for CASSSRQGANFGELFF.

The chain employs TRBV10-3 and TRBJ2-1; tentatively, D is TRBD1 (6 bases). This CDR3 region has 17 residues. Germline CDR1 reads ENHRY; CDR2 reads SYGVKD. V lost 3 bases and J 1 base, leaving 16 bases between the germline ends. The CDR3 DNA follows: TGTGCCATCAGTGATTCCAGCACAGGGAAGTCCTACAATGAGCAGTTCTTC. Its translation: CAISDSSTGKSYNEQFF.

The rearrangement joins TRBV30 to TRBJ2-1; no reliable D call. CDR1 is GTSNPN, CDR2 SVGIG, per germline (reference sequence). Trimming removed 5 bases at V and 0 bases at J, with 8 bases between. The CDR3 is 13 amino acids. CDR3 sequence (DNA): TGTGCCTGGGACTCCAACTCCTACAATGAGCAGTTCTTC. It yields the protein CAWDSNSYNEQFF. The variable domain in full, completed from reference TRBV30 and TRBJ2-1, reads SQTIHQWPATLVQPVGSPLSLECTVEGTSNPNLYWYRQAAGRGLQLLFYSVGIGQISSEVPQNLSASRPQDRQFILSSKKLLLSDSGFYLCAWDSNSYNEQFFGPGTRLTVL.

This chain joins TRBV2 and TRBJ2-2; a weak D match, TRBD2 (6 bases). V lost 7 bases and J lost 3, with 9 bases in between. CDR3 length equals 13 residues. The germline gives CDR1 SNHLY, CDR2 FYNNEI. CDR3 in DNA: TGTGCCAGCACAAGACTAGACACCGGGGAGCTGTTTTTT. As protein: CASTRLDTGELFF. Variable domain in full (rest from reference TRBV2 and TRBJ2-2): EPEVTQTPSHQVTQMGQEVILRCVPISNHLYFYWYRQILGQKVEFLVSFYNNEISEKSEIFDDQFSVERPDGSNFTLKIRSTKLEDSAMYFCASTRLDTGELFFGEGSRLTVL.